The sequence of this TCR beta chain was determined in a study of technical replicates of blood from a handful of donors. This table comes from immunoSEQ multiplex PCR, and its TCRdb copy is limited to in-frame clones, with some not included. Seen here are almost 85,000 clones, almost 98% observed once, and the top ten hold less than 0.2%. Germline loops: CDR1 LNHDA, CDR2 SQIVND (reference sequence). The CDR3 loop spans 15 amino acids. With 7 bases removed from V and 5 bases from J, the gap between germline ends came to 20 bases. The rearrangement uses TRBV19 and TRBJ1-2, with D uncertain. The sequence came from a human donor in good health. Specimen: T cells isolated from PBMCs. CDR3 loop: CASMGGGLGEYGYTF. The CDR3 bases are TGTGCCAGTATGGGCGGCGGGCTCGGGGAGTATGGCTACACCTTC.